The next 10 T cell receptor beta chains were all read from a single sample in a study of beta chain features in type 1 diabetes. Sequenced material consisted of expressed TCRB transcripts (all of the isolated RNA was reverse transcribed). Profiled with immunoSEQ multiplex PCR; TCRdb holds only in-frame clones, not every one. Among some 150,000 clones listed, approximately 52% were seen once. Sequences were obtained from Tregs from blood. These receptors were collected from a man aged 18 to 30 in good health.

This clone was recorded a few times. The CDR3 sequence: CASSRWTGEQETQYF. CDR3 coding DNA: TGTGCCAGCAGTCGTTGGACGGGGGAACAAGAGACCCAGTACTTC. The chain carries TRBV28 and TRBJ2-5; D perhaps matches TRBD2 (6 bases). Germline V CDR1 and CDR2: MDHEN, SYDVKM. The CDR3 totals 15 residues. V was shortened by 5 bases and J by 2 bases, with 15 bases between the two germline ends.

CDR3 region: CASSRRGGDYGYTF. The CDR3 DNA follows: TGTGCCAGCAGCAGACGCGGGGGCGACTATGGCTACACCTTC. The chain links TRBV27 to TRBJ1-2; tentatively, D is TRBD1 (6 bases). Trimming removed 6 bases from V and 3 bases from J, with 14 bases in between. This CDR3 spans 14 amino acids. Per the germline V gene, CDR1 is MNHEY and CDR2 is SMNVEV (reference sequence).

V is TRBV27 and J is TRBJ2-5; the match to TRBD2 covers 12 bases. The germline V gene has CDR1 MNHEY and CDR2 SMNVEV (reference sequence). J gave up 5 bases and V 3 bases, and 10 bases lay outside the gene matches. CDR3 size: 17 residues. In DNA form, the CDR3 reads TGTGCCAGCAGTTTCTCCCGGACTAGCGGGGTAGGGGAGACCCAGTACTTC. Its translation is CASSFSRTSGVGETQYF.

This chain joins TRBV6-1 and TRBJ2-1, with D possibly TRBD2 on 5 matching bases. The ends were cut back, 11 bases at V and 4 bases at J, with 18 bases in the middle. Germline lookup yields CDR1 MNHNS and CDR2 SASEGT. This CDR3 has 14 residues. The CDR3, as DNA: TGTGCCGGCCATCGAGGGATTTCATACAATGAGCAGTTCTTC. Translating gives CAGHRGISYNEQFF.

This rearrangement joins TRBV9 to TRBJ1-1, with 8 bases lining up with TRBD1. This CDR3 is 14 amino acids long. Trimming removed 3 bases from V and 12 bases from J; junction bases left unmatched: 13. In germline, CDR1 is SGDLS, CDR2 YYNGEE. This chain's CDR3 is CASSGTGTNRPTFF. For the CDR3, the DNA is TGTGCCAGCAGCGGGACAGGGACCAACCGACCAACTTTCTTT.

This clone was counted once. The chain combines TRBV28 with TRBJ2-1; maybe TRBD1 (6 bases). Trimming stripped 5 bases from V and 4 bases from J, with 6 bases between. Germline V lookup: CDR1 MDHEN, CDR2 SYDVKM. The CDR3 spans 12 residues. The CDR3 reads CASSGQYNEQFF. The CDR3, as DNA: TGTGCCAGCAGTGGACAGTACAATGAGCAGTTCTTC.

This clone was seen a single time. The chain links TRBV18 to TRBJ2-7; D is unresolved. There are 14 residues in the CDR3. V was clipped by 4 bases and J by 2 bases, with 12 bases between them. Germline CDR1 is KGHSH and CDR2 is LQKENI. In DNA, the CDR3 is TGTGCCAGCTCACTTCGACACCACACCTACGAGCAGTACTTC. This translates into CASSLRHHTYEQYF.

The chain couples TRBV5-1 to TRBJ2-3; TRBD2 agrees at 11 bases. There are 16 residues in the CDR3. Germline V gene data show CDR1 as SGHRS and CDR2 as YFSETQ. V lost 4 bases to trimming and J lost 1 base; unmatched junction nucleotides: 5. CDR3 sequence reads: CASSGLAGGGTDTQYF. The CDR3 nucleotides read TGCGCCAGCAGCGGATTAGCGGGGGGGGGCACAGATACGCAGTATTTT.

This CDR3 reads CSCQGQGASGYTF. The CDR3 DNA reads TGCAGCTGCCAGGGACAGGGGGCTAGTGGCTACACCTTC. The chain employs TRBV29-1 and TRBJ1-2, with 12 bases matching TRBD1. In germline, CDR1 is SQVTM, CDR2 ANQGSEA. The CDR3 has 13 residues. V shed 8 bases, J shed 7 bases, and the junction held 8 bases outside the gene matches.

This clone turned up a few times. The V and J genes are TRBV7-3 and TRBJ2-2; TRBD1 aligns across 10 bases. CDR3 length: 15 residues. The V and J ends lost 5 bases and 7 bases, in that order; junction bases with no gene match: 7. Germline V gene lookup returns CDR1 SGHTA and CDR2 FQGTGA. In nucleotides, the CDR3 is TGTGCCAGCAGCCGAACCGGGACAGGGGACGGGGAGCTGTTTTTT. It is translated as CASSRTGTGDGELFF.